These T cell receptor beta chains were read from a single sample in a study of blood T cell repertoires in COVID-19. Using immunoSEQ multiplex PCR, the repertoire was profiled, and TCRdb retains in-frame clones only, with some absent. The sample yields roughly 110,000 clones, about four fifths seen once. The specimen sequenced was peripheral blood. The receptors here all came from an older woman with acute or convalescent COVID-19. Each CDR3 is given without its conserved first and last residue.

j_call	v_call	cdr3_aa
TRBJ2-7	TRBV7-3	ASSSQRDSREQY
TRBJ2-3	TRBV5-8	ASSSRQGTDTQY
TRBJ2-1	TRBV7-9	ASSATSSGF
TRBJ2-1	TRBV5-5	ASSLGAGATNEQF
TRBJ2-3	TRBV28	ASSLTGTSESQY
TRBJ2-3	TRBV5-1	ASSYRQGPTDTQY
TRBJ2-2	TRBV5-1	ASNERGDTGELF
TRBJ1-5	TRBV18	ASSPRTGRDQPQH
TRBJ1-6	TRBV12-3/TRBV12-4	ATGRDRSSPLH
TRBJ1-2	TRBV7-9	ASSLEGQMYGYT
TRBJ1-1	TRBV28	ASSKRTGGTEAF
TRBJ2-3	TRBV5-1	ASTPSGGVTSTDTQY
TRBJ1-2	TRBV28	ASSLVYYGYT
TRBJ1-6	TRBV5-5	ASGKGQGANSPLH
TRBJ2-1	TRBV10-1	ASSPTSGTAEQF
TRBJ2-1	TRBV5-4	ASSRERGVGEQF